This TCR beta chain was captured in a study of radiation and T cells in renal cell carcinoma. Treatment: 15 Gy SBRT to primary tumor, nephrectomy 4 weeks later. The CDR3 spans 13 residues. The V gene's germline CDR1 is SEHNR and CDR2 FQNEAQ (reference sequence). J lost 8 bases, V lost 4 bases, and 2 bases had no gene match. Using immunoSEQ multiplex PCR, the repertoire was profiled, and TCRdb retains in-frame clones only, with some absent. Seen here are around 13,000 clones, roughly a third observed once, and the top ten hold less than 20%. This clone was counted between two and nine times. The chain is built from TRBV7-9 and TRBJ1-6; 7 nucleotides agree with TRBD1. The input for sequencing was tumor tissue, taken from a patient whose treatment included radiotherapy and nephrectomy. The sequence was obtained from a man in his 60s with renal cell carcinoma. The CDR3 reads CASSSQGDSPLHF. The CDR3 DNA follows: TGTGCCAGCAGCTCCCAGGGGGATTCACCCCTCCACTTT.